Listed here are 4 T cell receptor beta chains from one sample, sequenced in a study of blood T cell repertoires in COVID-19. Sequencing was performed with immunoSEQ multiplex PCR; in TCRdb, only in-frame clones are kept and a portion is missing. The sample lists roughly 360,000 clones, roughly 90% occurring once. Source material: PBMCs or T cells enriched from blood (not recorded which). The source is a woman aged 25 to 39 with acute COVID-19.

This clone showed up just once. This chain connects TRBV9 to TRBJ2-3; 8 nucleotides agree with TRBD2. This CDR3 has 15 residues. Per germline, CDR1 SGDLS and CDR2 YYNGEE. The trim removed 4 bases at V and 0 bases at J, leaving 4 bases unmatched. DNA of the CDR3: TGTGCCAGCAGCTTTAGCGGGGCGAGCACAGATACGCAGTATTTT. It encodes CASSFSGASTDTQYF.

The chain employs TRBV4-1 and TRBJ1-1, with D hard to call. Germline values: CDR1 MGHRA, CDR2 YSYEKL. CDR3 size: 15 residues. The V and J ends lost 4 bases and 8 bases respectively, with 20 bases between them. The CDR3 DNA sequence: TGCGCCAGCAGCCTCGTCGGTCCGGGCCGCGGGGAAGCTTTCTTT. It specifies CASSLVGPGRGEAFF.

The CDR3 DNA is TGTGCCAGCAAGGGACTTTATGCTGAGCAGTTCTTC. Translated: CASKGLYAEQFF. The V and J genes are TRBV9 and TRBJ2-1, with TRBD2 as a possible D gene (6 bases). Trimming shortened V by 6 bases and J by 9 bases, and 13 bases separated the two germline ends. Germline loops: CDR1 SGDLS, CDR2 YYNGEE. The length of the CDR3 is 12 residues.

V and J are TRBV6-5 and TRBJ2-5; D might be TRBD1 (8 bases). There are 14 residues in the CDR3. Trimming stripped 6 bases from V and 5 bases from J, with 16 bases between. Germline V gives CDR1 MNHEY, CDR2 SVGAGI. CDR3 nucleotide sequence: TGTGCCAGCAGGGGAGGACAGGGAGGGGAGACCCAGTACTTC. This codes for CASRGGQGGETQYF.